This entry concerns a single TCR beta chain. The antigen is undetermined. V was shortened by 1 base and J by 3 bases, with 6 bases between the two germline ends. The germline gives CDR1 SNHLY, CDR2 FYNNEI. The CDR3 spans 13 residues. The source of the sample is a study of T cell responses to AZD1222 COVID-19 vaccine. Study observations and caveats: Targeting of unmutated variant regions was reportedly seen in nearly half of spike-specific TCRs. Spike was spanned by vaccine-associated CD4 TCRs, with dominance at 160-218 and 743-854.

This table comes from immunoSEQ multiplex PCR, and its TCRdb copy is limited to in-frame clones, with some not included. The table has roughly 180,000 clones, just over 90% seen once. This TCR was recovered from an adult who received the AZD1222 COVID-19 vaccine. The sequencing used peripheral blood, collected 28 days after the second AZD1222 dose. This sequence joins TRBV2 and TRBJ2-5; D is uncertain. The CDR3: CASSEGLEETQYF. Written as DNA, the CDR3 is TGTGCCAGCAGTGAAGGATTAGAAGAGACCCAGTACTTC.